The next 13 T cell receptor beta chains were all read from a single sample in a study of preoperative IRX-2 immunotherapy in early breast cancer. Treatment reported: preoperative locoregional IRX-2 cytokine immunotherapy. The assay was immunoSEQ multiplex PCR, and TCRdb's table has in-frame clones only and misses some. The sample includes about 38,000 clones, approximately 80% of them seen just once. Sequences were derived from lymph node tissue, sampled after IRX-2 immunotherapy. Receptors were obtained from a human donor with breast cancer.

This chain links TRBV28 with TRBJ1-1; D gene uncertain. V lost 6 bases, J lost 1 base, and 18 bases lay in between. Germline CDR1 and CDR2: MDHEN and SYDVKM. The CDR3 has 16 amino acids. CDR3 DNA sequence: TGTGCCAGCAGCCCTAGGACGCTACTGAAGAACACTGAAGCTTTCTTT. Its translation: CASSPRTLLKNTEAFF.

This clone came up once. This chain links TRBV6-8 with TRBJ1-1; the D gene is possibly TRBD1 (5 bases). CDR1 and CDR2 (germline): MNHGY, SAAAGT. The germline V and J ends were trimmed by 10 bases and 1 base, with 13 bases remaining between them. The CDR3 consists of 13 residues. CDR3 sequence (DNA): TGTGCCATCCGGACAAGCCAGAACACTGAAGCTTTCTTT. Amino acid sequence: CAIRTSQNTEAFF.

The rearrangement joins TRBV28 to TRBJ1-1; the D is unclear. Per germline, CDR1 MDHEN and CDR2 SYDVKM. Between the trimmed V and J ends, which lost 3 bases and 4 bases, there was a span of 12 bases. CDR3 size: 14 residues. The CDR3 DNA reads TGTGCCAGCAGTTTGGGCCCGGGCCCCACTGAAGCTTTCTTT. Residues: CASSLGPGPTEAFF.

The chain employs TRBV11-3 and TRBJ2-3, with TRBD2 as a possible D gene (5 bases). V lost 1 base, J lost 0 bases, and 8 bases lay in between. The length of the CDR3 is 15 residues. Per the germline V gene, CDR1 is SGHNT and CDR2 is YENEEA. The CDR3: CASSLGRRSTDTQYF. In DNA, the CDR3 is TGTGCCAGCAGCTTAGGGAGGCGGAGCACAGATACGCAGTATTTT.

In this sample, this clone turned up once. In nucleotides, the CDR3 is TGTGCCAGCTCACAAGGGCCAAAGGGACTCCACAATGAGCAGTTCTTC. Amino acids: CASSQGPKGLHNEQFF. This chain joins TRBV18 and TRBJ2-1; the D gene is possibly TRBD2 (6 bases). The CDR3 is 16 amino acids. V was cut by 4 bases and J by 5 bases, with 18 bases left in between. Germline CDR1 is KGHSH and CDR2 is LQKENI.

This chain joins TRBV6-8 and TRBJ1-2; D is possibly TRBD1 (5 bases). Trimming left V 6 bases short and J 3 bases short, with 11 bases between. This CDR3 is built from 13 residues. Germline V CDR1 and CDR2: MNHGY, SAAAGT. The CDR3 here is CASSHEGYYGYTF. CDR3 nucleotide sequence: TGTGCCAGCAGCCACGAGGGGTACTATGGCTACACCTTC.

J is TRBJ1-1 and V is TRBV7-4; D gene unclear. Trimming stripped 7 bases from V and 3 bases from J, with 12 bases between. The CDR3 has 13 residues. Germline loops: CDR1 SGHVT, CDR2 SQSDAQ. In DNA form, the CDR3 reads TGTGCCAGCACCCCCGAAAGCCACACTGAAGCTTTCTTT. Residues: CASTPESHTEAFF. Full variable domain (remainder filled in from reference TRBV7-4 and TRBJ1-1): GAGVSQSPRYKVAKRGRDVALRCDSISGHVTLYWYRQTLGQGSEVLTYSQSDAQRDKSGRPSGRFSAERPERSVSTLKIQRTEQGDSAVYLCASTPESHTEAFFGQGTRLTVV.

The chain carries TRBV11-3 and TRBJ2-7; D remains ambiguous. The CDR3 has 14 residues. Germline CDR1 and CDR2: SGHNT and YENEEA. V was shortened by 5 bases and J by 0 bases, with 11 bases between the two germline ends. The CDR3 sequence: CASSREVSSYEQYF. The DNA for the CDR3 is TGTGCCAGCAGCCGAGAAGTAAGCTCCTACGAGCAGTACTTC.

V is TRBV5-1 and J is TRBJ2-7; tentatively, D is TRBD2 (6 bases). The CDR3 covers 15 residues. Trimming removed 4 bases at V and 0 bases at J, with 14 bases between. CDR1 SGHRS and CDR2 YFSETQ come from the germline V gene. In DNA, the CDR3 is TGCGCCAGCAGCCCGGGACTGTTCAACTCCTACGAGCAGTACTTC. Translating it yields CASSPGLFNSYEQYF.

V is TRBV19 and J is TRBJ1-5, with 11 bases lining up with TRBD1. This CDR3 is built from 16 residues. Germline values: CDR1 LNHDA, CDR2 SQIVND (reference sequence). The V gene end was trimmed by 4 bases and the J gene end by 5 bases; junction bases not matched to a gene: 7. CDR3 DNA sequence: TGTGCCAGTAGTAAATGGACAGGGGGCGTGGATCAGCCCCAGCATTTT. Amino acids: CASSKWTGGVDQPQHF.

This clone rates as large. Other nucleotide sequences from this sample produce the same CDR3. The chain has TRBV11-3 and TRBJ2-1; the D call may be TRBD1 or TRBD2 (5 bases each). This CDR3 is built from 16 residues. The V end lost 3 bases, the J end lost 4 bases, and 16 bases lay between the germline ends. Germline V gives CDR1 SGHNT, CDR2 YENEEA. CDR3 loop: CASSLDRGATYNEQFF. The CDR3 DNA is TGTGCCAGCAGCTTGGATAGAGGGGCTACTTACAATGAGCAGTTCTTC.

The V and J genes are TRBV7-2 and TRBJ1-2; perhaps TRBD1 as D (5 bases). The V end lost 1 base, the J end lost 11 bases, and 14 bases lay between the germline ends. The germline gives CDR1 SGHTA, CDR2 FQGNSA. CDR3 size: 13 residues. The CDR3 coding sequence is TGTGCCAGCAGCTTAGGCGCGACAGTTGGTTACACCTTC. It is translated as CASSLGATVGYTF.

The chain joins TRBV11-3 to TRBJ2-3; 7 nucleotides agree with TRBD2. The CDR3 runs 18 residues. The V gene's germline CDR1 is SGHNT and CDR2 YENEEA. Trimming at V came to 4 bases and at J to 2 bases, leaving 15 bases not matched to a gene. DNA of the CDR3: TGTGCCAGCAGCTCCTCTCAAGCGGGACTTCTATACACAGATACGCAGTATTTT. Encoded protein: CASSSSQAGLLYTDTQYF. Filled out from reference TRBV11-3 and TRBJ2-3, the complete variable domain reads EAGVVQSPRYKIIEKKQPVAFWCNPISGHNTLYWYLQNLGQGPELLIRYENEEAVDDSQLPKDRFSAERLKGVDSTLKIQPAELGDSAVYLCASSSSQAGLLYTDTQYFGPGTRLTVL.